Described below is a single T cell receptor (beta chain) sequence and its context. The same CDR3 is also encoded by other DNA sequences in this sample. A multiplex PCR was run with 60 Vbeta primers and 13 Jbeta primers. Some clones are missing from TCRdb's copy, which holds only in-frame ones; the method was immunoSEQ multiplex PCR. The top ten clones hold about 14% of a sample with 150,000 or so clones, over 60% of them seen once. This sample was included in a study of cytomegalovirus exposure and HLA in healthy donors. V was trimmed by 1 base and J by 4 bases, leaving 14 bases between them. CDR1 is SGHRS and CDR2 is YFSETQ in the germline V gene. The CDR3 is 15 residues long.

The chain is built from TRBV5-1 and TRBJ1-1; TRBD1 might be the D (5 bases). Sample: PBMCs. The source of this sequence is a man in his fifties or sixties in good health and CMV-seropositive. CDR3 sequence (DNA): TGCGCCAGCAGCTTGTTAGGGGAGGGGTCCACTGAAGCTTTCTTT. Residues: CASSLLGEGSTEAFF.